Sequencing of this T cell receptor (beta chain) was carried out in a study of CD8 T cells in ankylosing spondylitis. TCRdb fed the 5' RACE reads into MiXCR, producing one record per CDR3 protein. Of about 340,000 distinct CDR3 sequences in the sample, around 20% were seen once. Study-level points and caveats: Ankylosing spondylitis blood appeared to carry a characteristic TCR beta motif of under ten highly homologous variants.

The V gene lost 5 bases and the J gene lost 0 bases, with 19 bases spanning the gap. CDR1 and CDR2 (germline): SGHAT, FQDESV (reference sequence). This CDR3 region has 18 residues. This clonotype was counted only a few times. Its antigen is undetermined. The origin of this receptor is a male donor with ankylosing spondylitis or in good health (not recorded which). This sequence joins TRBV11-1 and TRBJ2-2; possibly TRBD2 for D (6 bases). The sample taken for sequencing was blood, either unsorted or a sorted T cell fraction (not recorded which). The CDR3 loop is CASSQSGGNFANTGELFF. In DNA form, the CDR3 reads TGTGCCAGCAGCCAATCCGGGGGAAATTTCGCGAACACCGGGGAGCTGTTTTTT. The whole variable domain, remainder taken from reference TRBV11-1 and TRBJ2-2, is EAEVAQSPRYKITEKSQAVAFWCDPISGHATLYWYRQILGQGPELLVQFQDESVVDDSQLPKDRFSAERLKGVDSTLKIQPAELGDSAMYLCASSQSGGNFANTGELFFGEGSRLTVL.